This T cell receptor (beta chain) derives from a study of human T cells and chemical hapten exposure. Specified time point: patch test 1, 2 weeks after DPC sensitization. Treatment in this sample: therapeutic diphenylcyclopropenone sensitization with weekly scalp DPC. Each CDR3 protein gets one entry after TCRdb re-called the RACE reads with MiXCR. The table shows over 85,000 distinct CDR3 sequences, with around 11% occurring only once. V dropped 0 bases and J dropped 4 bases, with 7 bases sitting between them. The length of the CDR3 is 14 residues. In germline, CDR1 is MGHRA, CDR2 YSYEKL. This clonotype originated in a woman aged 35 to 49 with alopecia areata. Some clones in this sample may be carry-over from other donors' samples. This sequence joins TRBV4-1 and TRBJ2-1, with D hard to call. Sequencing used whole blood, obtained in connection with sensitization to the hapten diphenylcyclopropenone (DPC). CDR3 loop: CASSQENPYNEQFF. The CDR3 nucleotides are TGCGCCAGCAGCCAAGAAAATCCGTACAATGAGCAGTTCTTC.